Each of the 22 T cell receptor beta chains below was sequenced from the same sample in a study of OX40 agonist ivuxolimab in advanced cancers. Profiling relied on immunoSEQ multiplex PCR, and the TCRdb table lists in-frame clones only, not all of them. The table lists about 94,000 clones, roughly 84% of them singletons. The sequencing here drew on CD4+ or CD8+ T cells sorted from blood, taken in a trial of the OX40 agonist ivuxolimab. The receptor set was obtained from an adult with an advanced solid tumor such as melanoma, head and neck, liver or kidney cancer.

The DNA for the CDR3 is TGCGCCAGCAGCCAAGAAGGGACAGGGGGTAGGGGGGAAAAACTGTTTTTT. The encoded protein is CASSQEGTGGRGEKLFF. The genes are TRBV4-1 and TRBJ1-4; TRBD1 matches at 11 bases. The CDR3 runs to 17 residues. Germline CDR1 MGHRA, CDR2 YSYEKL. J lost 8 bases, V lost 0 bases, and 8 bases had no gene match.

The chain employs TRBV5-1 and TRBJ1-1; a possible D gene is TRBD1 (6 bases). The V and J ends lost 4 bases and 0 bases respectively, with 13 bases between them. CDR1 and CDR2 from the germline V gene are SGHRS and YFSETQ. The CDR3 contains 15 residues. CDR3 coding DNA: TGCGCCAGCAGCAGCCAACAGGGCCTGAACACTGAAGCTTTCTTT. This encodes CASSSQQGLNTEAFF.

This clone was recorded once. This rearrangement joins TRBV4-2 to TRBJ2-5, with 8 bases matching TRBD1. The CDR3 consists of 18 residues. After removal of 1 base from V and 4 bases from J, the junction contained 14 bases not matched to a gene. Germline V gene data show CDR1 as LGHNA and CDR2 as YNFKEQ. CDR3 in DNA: TGTGCCAGCAGCCAAGGGGGGGTGGGACAGGTGGTGGGAGAGACCCAGTACTTC. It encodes CASSQGGVGQVVGETQYF.

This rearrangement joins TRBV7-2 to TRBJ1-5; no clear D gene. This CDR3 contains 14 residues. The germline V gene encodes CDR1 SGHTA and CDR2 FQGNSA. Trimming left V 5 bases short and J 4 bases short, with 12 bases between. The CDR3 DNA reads TGTGCCAGCAGCAGTTCGGTTGGAAATCAGCCCCAGCATTTT. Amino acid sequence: CASSSSVGNQPQHF.

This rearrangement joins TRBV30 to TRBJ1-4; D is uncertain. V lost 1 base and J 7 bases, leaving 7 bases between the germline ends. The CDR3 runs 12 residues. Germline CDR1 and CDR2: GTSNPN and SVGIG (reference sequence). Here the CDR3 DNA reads TGTGCCTGGAGTGAGCCGACTGAAAAACTGTTTTTT. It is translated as CAWSEPTEKLFF.

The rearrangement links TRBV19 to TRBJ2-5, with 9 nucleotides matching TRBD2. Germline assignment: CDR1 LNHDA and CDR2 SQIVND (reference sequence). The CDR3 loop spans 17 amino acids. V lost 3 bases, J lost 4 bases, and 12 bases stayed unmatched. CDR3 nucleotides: TGTGCCAGTAGTATTCGGTCTAGCGGGGATTTTCGAGAGACCCAGTACTTC. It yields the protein CASSIRSSGDFRETQYF.

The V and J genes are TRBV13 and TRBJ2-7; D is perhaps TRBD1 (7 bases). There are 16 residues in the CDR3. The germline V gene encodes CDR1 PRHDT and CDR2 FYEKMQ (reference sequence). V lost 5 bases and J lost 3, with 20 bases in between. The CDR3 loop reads CASSPPRRDRGYEQYF. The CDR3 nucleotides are TGTGCCAGCAGCCCCCCCAGGCGGGACAGAGGCTACGAGCAGTACTTC.

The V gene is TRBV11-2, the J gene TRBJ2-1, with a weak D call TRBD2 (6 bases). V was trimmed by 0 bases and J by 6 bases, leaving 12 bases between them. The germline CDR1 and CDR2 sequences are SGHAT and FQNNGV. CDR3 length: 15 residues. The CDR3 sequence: CASSLDGRTSNEQFF. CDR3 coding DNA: TGTGCCAGCAGCTTAGATGGGAGGACCTCCAATGAGCAGTTCTTC. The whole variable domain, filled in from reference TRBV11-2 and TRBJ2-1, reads EAGVAQSPRYKIIEKRQSVAFWCNPISGHATLYWYQQILGQGPKLLIQFQNNGVVDDSQLPKDRFSAERLKGVDSTLKIQPAKLEDSAVYLCASSLDGRTSNEQFFGPGTRLTVL.

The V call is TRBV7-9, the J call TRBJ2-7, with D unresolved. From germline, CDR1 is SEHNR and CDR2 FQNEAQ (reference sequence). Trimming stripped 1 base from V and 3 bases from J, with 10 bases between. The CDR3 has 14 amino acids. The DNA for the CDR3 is TGTGCCAGCAGCTTAGGTCCTGCAAACTACGAGCAGTACTTC. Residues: CASSLGPANYEQYF.

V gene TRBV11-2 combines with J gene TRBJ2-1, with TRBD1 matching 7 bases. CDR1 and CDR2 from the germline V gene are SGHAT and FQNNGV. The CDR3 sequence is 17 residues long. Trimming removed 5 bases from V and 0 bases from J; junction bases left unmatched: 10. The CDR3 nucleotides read TGTGCCAGCAGCCCATGGACAGGCCCTACCTCCTACAATGAGCAGTTCTTC. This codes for CASSPWTGPTSYNEQFF.

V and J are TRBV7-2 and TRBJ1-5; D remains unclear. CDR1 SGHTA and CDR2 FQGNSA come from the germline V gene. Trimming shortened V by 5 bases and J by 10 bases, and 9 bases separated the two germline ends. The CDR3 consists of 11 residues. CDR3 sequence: CASSSGDPQHF. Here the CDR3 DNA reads TGTGCCAGCAGCAGCGGAGACCCCCAGCATTTT.

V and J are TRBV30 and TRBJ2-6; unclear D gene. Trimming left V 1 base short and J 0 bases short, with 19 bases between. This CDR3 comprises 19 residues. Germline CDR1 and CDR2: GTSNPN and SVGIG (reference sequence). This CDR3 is CAWSAKTRTVTSGANVLTF. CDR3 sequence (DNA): TGTGCCTGGAGTGCAAAGACACGGACGGTGACCTCTGGGGCCAACGTCCTGACTTTC.

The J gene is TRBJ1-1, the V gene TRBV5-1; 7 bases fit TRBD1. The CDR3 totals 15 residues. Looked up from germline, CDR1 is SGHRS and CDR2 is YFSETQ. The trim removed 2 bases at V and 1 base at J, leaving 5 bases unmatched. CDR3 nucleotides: TGCGCCAGCAGCTTAACGACAGGGTCGAACACTGAAGCTTTCTTT. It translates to CASSLTTGSNTEAFF.

CDR3 amino acids: CASSLQGFDTEAFF. Here the CDR3 DNA reads TGTGCCAGCAGCTTACAGGGATTTGACACTGAAGCTTTCTTT. The chain is built from TRBV5-4 and TRBJ1-1; tentative D call: TRBD1 (6 bases). V was cut by 2 bases and J by 3 bases, with 11 bases left in between. Germline CDR1 and CDR2: SGHNT and YYREEE (reference sequence). CDR3 size: 14 residues.

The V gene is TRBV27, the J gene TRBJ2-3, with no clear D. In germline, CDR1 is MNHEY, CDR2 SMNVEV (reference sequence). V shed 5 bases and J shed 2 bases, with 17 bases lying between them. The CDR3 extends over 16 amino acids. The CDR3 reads CASSPTRAAHTDTQYF. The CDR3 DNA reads TGTGCCAGCAGTCCGACACGGGCGGCCCACACAGATACGCAGTATTTT.

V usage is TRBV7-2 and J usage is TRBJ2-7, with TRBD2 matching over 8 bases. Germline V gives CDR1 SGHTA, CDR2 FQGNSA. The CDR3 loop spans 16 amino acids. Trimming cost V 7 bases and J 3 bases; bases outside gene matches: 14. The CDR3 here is CASTPRAGELYYEQYF. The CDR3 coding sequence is TGTGCCAGCACCCCCCGAGCGGGGGAGCTTTACTACGAGCAGTACTTC.

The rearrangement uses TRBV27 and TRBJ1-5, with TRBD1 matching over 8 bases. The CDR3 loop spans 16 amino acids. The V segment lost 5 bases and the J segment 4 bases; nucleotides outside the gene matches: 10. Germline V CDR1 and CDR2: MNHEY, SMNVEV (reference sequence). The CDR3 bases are TGTGCCAGCAGTAGCAGAGGACAGGGTTTGAATCAGCCCCAGCATTTT. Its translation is CASSSRGQGLNQPQHF.

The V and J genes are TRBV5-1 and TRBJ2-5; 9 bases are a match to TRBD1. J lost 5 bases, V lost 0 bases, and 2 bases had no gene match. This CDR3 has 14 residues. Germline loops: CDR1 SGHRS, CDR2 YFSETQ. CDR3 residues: CASSLEQGAETQYF. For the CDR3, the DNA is TGCGCCAGCAGCTTGGAACAGGGGGCCGAGACCCAGTACTTC.

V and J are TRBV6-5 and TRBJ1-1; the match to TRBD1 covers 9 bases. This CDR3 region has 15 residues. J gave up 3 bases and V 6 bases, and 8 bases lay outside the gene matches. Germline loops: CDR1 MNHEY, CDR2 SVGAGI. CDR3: CASRTLTGGDTEAFF. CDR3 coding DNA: TGTGCCAGCAGAACCCTGACAGGGGGAGACACTGAAGCTTTCTTT.

CDR3 loop: CASSVAGYTDTQYF. CDR3 bases: TGTGCCAGCAGCGTGGCAGGGTACACAGATACGCAGTATTTT. The chain links TRBV9 to TRBJ2-3; a possible D gene is TRBD1 (5 bases). CDR3 size: 14 residues. V lost 2 bases, J lost 2 bases, and 9 bases lay in between. Germline assignment: CDR1 SGDLS and CDR2 YYNGEE.

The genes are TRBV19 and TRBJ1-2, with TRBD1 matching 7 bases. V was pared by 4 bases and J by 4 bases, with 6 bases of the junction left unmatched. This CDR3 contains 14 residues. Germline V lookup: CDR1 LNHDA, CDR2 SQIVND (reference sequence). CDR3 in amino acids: CASSTQDRSYGYTF. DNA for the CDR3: TGTGCCAGTAGTACCCAGGACAGGAGCTATGGCTACACCTTC.

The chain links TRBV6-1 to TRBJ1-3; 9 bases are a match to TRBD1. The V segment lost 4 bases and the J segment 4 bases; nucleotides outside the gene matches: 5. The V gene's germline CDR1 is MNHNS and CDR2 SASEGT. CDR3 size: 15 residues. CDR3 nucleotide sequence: TGTGCCAGCAGTGTCGACAGGGGGGGCGGAAACACCATATATTTT. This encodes CASSVDRGGGNTIYF.